Sequencing of this TCR beta chain was carried out in a study of T-cell memory formation after mild COVID-19. TCRdb re-analysed the 5' RACE reads in MiXCR, keeping a single row per CDR3 protein. This sample carries about 410,000 distinct CDR3 sequences, more than 15% of them seen once, and the ten largest clones take around a fifth. With 3 bases removed from V and 0 bases from J, the gap between germline ends came to 22 bases. The CDR3 loop spans 19 amino acids. Germline V gives CDR1 SGDLS, CDR2 YYNGEE. The TCR originated in a man between 18 and 35 years old who had mild COVID-19 (a few samples of this study predate the infection). Cell type and time point are not known. Material: PBMCs or a T cell subset sorted from them (not recorded which). The rearrangement joins TRBV9 to TRBJ1-3; possible D gene TRBD1, 5 bases. The CDR3 sequence: CASSGEGGRRGVSGNTIYF. The CDR3 nucleotides are TGTGCCAGCAGCGGCGAAGGAGGGCGGCGGGGGGTCTCTGGAAACACCATATATTTT.